This T cell receptor beta chain was sequenced in a study of beta chain features in type 1 diabetes. Study summary: Sorted cells numbering around 110,000,000 were examined across all samples.

V was cut by 2 bases and J by 3 bases, with 12 bases left in between. The CDR3 covers 15 residues. CDR1 and CDR2 (germline): SGHRS, YFSETQ. Study results and limitations: PCR, the amplification step, might favor shorter templates, equally in patients and controls. In every one of the four CD4+ subsets, TCRB CDR3s were moderately but significantly shorter in Type 1 diabetes patients. There was a possibility that cDNA sequencing over-represented cells with high TCR expression.

Reverse transcribing all isolated RNA meant expressed TCRB transcripts were sequenced. Produced via immunoSEQ multiplex PCR; TCRdb's table is partial and in-frame only. The table has more than 300,000 clones, around 12% seen once. This clone was seen more than once but under ten times. Its antigen remains unknown. Material for sequencing was naive CD4+ T cells from blood. The sequence was obtained from a young man in good health. V usage is TRBV5-1 and J usage is TRBJ1-5; D gene uncertain. This CDR3 is CASSFIGSPNQPQHF. Written as DNA, the CDR3 is TGCGCCAGCAGCTTTATTGGGAGTCCCAATCAGCCCCAGCATTTT.